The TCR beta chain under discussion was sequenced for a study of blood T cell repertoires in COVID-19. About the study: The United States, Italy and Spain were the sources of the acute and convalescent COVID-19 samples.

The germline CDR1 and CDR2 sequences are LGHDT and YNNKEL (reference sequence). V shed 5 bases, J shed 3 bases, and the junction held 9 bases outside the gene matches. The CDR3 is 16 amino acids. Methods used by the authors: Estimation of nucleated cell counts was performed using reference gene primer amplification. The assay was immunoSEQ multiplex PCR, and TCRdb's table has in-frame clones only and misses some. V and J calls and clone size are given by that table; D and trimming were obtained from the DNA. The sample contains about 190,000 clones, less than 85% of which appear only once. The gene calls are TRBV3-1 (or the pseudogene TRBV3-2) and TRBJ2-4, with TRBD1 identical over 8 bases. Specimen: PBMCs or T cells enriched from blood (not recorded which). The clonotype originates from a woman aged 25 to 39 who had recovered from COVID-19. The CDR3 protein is CASSSPAGQVKNIQYF. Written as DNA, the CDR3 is TGTGCCAGCAGCTCCCCCGCGGGACAGGTCAAAAACATTCAGTACTTC.